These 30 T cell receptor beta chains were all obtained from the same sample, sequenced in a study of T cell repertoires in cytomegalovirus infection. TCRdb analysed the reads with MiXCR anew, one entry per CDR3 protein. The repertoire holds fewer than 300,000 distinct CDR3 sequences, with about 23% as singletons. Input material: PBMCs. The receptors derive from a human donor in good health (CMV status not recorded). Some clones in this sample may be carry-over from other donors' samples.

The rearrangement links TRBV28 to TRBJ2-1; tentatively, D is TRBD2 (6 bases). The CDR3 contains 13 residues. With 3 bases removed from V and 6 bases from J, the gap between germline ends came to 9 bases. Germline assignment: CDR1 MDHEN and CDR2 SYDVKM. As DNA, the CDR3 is TGTGCCAGCAGTTTTGGGGGGATCAATGAGCAGTTCTTC. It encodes CASSFGGINEQFF.

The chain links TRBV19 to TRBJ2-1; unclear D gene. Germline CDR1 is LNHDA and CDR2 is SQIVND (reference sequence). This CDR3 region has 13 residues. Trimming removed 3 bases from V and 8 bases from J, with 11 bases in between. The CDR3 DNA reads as TGTGCCAGTAGTATCCGATTGGCGTATGAGCAGTTCTTC. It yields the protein CASSIRLAYEQFF.

For the CDR3, the DNA is TGTGCCAGCAGCTTAACAATAGGACGGGATAATTCACCCCTCCACTTT. It yields the protein CASSLTIGRDNSPLHF. The J gene is TRBJ1-6, the V gene TRBV7-9; no clear D gene. V was shortened by 2 bases and J by 5 bases, with 13 bases between the two germline ends. This CDR3 is 16 amino acids long. Germline loops: CDR1 SEHNR, CDR2 FQNEAQ (reference sequence).

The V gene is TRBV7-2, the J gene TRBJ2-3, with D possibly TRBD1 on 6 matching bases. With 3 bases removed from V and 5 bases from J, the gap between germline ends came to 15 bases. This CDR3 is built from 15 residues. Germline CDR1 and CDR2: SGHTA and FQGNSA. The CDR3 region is CASSFGRGEVDTQYF. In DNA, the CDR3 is TGTGCCAGCAGCTTTGGCAGGGGAGAGGTAGATACGCAGTATTTT.

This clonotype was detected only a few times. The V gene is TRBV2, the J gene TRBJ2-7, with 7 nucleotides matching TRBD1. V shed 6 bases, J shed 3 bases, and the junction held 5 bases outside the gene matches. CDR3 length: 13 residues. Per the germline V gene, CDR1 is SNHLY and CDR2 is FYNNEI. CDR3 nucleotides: TGTGCCAGCAGGCACAGGGGAAGCTACGAGCAGTACTTC. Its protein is CASRHRGSYEQYF.

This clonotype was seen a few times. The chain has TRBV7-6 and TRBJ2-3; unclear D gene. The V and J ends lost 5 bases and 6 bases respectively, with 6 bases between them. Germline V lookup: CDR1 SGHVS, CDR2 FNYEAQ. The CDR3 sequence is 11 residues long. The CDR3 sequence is CASSKLDTQYF. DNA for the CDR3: TGTGCCAGCAGCAAGCTGGATACGCAGTATTTT.

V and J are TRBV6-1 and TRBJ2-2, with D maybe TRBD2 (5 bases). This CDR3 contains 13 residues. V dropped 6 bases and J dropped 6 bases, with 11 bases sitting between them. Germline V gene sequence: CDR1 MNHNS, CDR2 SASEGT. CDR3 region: CASSAPRAGELFF. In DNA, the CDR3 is TGTGCCAGCAGCGCACCGCGGGCCGGGGAGCTGTTTTTT.

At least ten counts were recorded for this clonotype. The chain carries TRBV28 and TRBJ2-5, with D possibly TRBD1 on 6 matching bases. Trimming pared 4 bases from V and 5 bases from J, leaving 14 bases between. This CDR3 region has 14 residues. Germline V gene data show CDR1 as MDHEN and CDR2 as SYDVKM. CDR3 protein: CASSSQQGRETQYF. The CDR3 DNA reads TGTGCCAGCAGTTCTCAACAGGGTCGGGAGACCCAGTACTTC.

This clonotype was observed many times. The CDR3 DNA reads as TGTGCCAGCAGCCACCCTATGCGGGAAGATACGCAGTATTTT. Protein sequence: CASSHPMREDTQYF. The V call is TRBV7-6, the J call TRBJ2-3, with a possible D match to TRBD2 (6 bases). The germline V gene has CDR1 SGHVS and CDR2 FNYEAQ. CDR3 length equals 14 residues. The V end lost 5 bases, the J end lost 5 bases, and 14 bases lay between the germline ends.

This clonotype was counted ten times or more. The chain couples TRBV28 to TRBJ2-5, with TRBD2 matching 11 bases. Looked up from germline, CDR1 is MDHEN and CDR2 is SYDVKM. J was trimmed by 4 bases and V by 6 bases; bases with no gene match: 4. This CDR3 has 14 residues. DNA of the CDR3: TGTGCCAGCAGAACTAGCGGGAGAGGAGAGACCCAGTACTTC. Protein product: CASRTSGRGETQYF.

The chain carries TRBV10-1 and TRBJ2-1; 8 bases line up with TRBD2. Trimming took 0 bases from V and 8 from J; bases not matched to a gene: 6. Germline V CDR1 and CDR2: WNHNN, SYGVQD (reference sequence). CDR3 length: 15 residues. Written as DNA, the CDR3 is TGCGCCAGCAGTGAGTCAGTAGCGGGGCGGCATGAGCAGTTCTTC. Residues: CASSESVAGRHEQFF.

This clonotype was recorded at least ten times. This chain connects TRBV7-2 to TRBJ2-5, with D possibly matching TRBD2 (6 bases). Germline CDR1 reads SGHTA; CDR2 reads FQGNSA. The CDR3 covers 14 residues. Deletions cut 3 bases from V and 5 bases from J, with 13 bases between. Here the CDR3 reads CASSLYGSGETQYF. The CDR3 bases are TGTGCCAGCAGCTTGTACGGGAGTGGCGAGACCCAGTACTTC.

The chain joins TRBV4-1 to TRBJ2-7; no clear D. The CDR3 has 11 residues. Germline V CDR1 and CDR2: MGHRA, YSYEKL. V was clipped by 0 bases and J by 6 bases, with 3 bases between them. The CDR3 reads CASSQESEQYF. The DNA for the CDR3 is TGCGCCAGCAGCCAAGAGTCCGAGCAGTACTTC.

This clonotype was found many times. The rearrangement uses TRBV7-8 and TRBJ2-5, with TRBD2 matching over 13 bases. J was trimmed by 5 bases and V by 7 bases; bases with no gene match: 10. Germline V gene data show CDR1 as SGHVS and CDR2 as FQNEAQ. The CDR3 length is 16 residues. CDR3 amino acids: CASTSTGLAGRETQYF. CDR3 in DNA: TGTGCCAGCACATCGACGGGACTAGCGGGGAGGGAGACCCAGTACTTC.

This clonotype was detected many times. As DNA, the CDR3 is TGTGCCAGCAGCCCCGGTCAGGGGGCTTATGAGCAGTTCTTC. Amino acids: CASSPGQGAYEQFF. This chain joins TRBV7-2 and TRBJ2-1, with 8 bases aligning to TRBD1. CDR3 size: 14 residues. Trimming removed 5 bases from V and 8 bases from J; junction bases left unmatched: 8. Germline V CDR1 and CDR2: SGHTA, FQGNSA.

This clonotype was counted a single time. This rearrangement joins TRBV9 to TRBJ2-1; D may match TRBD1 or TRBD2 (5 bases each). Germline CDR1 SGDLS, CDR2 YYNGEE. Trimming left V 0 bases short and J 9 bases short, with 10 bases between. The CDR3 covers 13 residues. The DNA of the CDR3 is TGTGCCAGCAGCGTAGCTCAGGGAGCTGAGCAGTTCTTC. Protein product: CASSVAQGAEQFF.

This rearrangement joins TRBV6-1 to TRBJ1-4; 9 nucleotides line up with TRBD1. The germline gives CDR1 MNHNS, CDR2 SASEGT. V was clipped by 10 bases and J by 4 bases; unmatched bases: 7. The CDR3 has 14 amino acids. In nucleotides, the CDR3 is TGTGCCACCCGACAGGGGGAGGTTAATGAAAAACTGTTTTTT. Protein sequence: CATRQGEVNEKLFF.

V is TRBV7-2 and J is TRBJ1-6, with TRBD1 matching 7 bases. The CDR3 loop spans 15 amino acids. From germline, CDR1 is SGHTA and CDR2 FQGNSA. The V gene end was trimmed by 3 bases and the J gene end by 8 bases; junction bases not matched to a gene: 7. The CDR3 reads CASSFQGDRYSPLHF. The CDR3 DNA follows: TGTGCCAGCAGCTTTCAAGGGGACAGATATTCACCCCTCCACTTT.

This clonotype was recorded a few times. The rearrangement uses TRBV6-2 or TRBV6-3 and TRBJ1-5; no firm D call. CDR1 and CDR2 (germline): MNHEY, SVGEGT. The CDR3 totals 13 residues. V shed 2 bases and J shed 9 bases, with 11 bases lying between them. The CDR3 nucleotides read TGTGCCAGCAGTTACGGTGGTGGAAGGCCCCAGCATTTT. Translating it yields CASSYGGGRPQHF.

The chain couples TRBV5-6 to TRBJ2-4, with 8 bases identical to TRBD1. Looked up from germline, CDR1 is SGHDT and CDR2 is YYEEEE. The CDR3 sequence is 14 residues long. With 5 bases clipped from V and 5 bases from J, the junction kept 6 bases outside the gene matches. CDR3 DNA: TGTGCCAGCAGTCCTAAGGACAGGGAAAACATTCAGTACTTC. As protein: CASSPKDRENIQYF.

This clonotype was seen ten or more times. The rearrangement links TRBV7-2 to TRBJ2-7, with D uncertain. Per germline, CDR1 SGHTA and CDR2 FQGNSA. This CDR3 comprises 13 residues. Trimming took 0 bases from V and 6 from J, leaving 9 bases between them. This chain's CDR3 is CASSLAPSVEQYF. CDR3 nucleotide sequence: TGTGCCAGCAGCTTAGCCCCCAGCGTCGAGCAGTACTTC.

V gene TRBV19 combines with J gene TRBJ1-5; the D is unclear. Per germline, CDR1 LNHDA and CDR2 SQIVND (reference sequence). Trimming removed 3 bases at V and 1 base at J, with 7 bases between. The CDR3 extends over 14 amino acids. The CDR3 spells CASSMLGSNQPQHF. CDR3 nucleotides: TGTGCCAGTAGTATGTTGGGAAGCAATCAGCCCCAGCATTTT.

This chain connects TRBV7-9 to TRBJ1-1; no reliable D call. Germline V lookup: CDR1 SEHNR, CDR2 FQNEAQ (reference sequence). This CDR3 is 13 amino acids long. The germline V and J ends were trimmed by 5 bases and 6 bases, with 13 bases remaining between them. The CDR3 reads CASSQNNGAEAFF. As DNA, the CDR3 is TGTGCCAGCAGCCAAAACAATGGCGCTGAAGCTTTCTTT.

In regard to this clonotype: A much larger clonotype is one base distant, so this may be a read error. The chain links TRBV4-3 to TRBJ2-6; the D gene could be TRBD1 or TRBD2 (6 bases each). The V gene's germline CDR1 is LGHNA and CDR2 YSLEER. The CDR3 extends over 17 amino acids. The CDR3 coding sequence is TGCGCCAGCAGCCAGGGGGGCTGGGAGCGCGGGGCCAACGTCCTGCCTTTC. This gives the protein CASSQGGWERGANVLPF.

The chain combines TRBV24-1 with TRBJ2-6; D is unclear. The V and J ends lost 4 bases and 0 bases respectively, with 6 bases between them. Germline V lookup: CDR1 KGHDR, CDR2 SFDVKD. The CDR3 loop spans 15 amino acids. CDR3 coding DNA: TGTGCCACCAGTGAGGTGAACTCTGGGGCCAACGTCCTGACTTTC. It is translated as CATSEVNSGANVLTF.

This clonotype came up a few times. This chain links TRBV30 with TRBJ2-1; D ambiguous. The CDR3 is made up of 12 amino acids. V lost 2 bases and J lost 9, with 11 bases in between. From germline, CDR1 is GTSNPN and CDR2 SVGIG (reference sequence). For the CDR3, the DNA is TGTGCCTGGAGTACACCAGTGGGTGAGCAGTTCTTC. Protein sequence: CAWSTPVGEQFF. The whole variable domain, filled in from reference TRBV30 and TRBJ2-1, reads SQTIHQWPATLVQPVGSPLSLECTVEGTSNPNLYWYRQAAGRGLQLLFYSVGIGQISSEVPQNLSASRPQDRQFILSSKKLLLSDSGFYLCAWSTPVGEQFFGPGTRLTVL.

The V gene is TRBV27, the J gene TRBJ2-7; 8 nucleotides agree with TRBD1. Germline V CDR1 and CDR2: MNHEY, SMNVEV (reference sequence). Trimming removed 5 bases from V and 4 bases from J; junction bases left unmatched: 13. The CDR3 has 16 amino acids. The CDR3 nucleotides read TGTGCCAGCAGTCCCACAGGGACAGGCTGGGCTTACGAGCAGTACTTC. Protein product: CASSPTGTGWAYEQYF.

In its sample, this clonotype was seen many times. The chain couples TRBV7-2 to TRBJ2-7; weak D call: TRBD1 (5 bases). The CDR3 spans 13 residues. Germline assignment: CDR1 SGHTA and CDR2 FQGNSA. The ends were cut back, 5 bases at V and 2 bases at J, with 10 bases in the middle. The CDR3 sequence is CASSRQRAYEQYF. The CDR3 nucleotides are TGTGCCAGCAGCCGACAGCGAGCCTACGAGCAGTACTTC.

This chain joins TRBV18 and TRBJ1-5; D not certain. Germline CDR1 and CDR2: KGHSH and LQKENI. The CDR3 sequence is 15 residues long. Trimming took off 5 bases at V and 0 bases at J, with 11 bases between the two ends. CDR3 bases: TGTGCCAGCTCAGCACGAACAGATAGCAATCAGCCCCAGCATTTT. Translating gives CASSARTDSNQPQHF.

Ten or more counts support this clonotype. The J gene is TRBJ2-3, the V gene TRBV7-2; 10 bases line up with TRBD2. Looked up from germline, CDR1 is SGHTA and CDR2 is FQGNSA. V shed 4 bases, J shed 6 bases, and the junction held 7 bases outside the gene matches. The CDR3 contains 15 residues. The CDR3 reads CASSSRLAGEDTQYF. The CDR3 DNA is TGTGCCAGCAGCTCCCGCCTAGCGGGAGAGGATACGCAGTATTTT.